This TCR beta chain was identified during a study of shared clonotypes between healthy human individuals. A deep-level run was used for the assay. Clones were sequenced by immunoSEQ multiplex PCR, and TCRdb holds only the in-frame ones, with some missing. Of some 200,000 clones in the sample, approximately 92% were seen once. Study donors comprised healthy, HIV-negative adults devoid of recent acute infection or vaccination. Study conclusions and caveats: Estimated richness was generally greater in naive than memory subsets.

This CDR3 contains 17 residues. V was clipped by 5 bases and J by 4 bases; unmatched bases: 13. Germline lookup yields CDR1 SGHNT and CDR2 YENEEA. In the case of this clone: Its antigen is not known.

The sequence came from a woman under 40 in good health. V usage is TRBV11-3 and J usage is TRBJ2-2, with 7 bases that match TRBD1. The sequencing input was naive CD4+ T cells sorted from blood. The sample's subset: CD45RA+ positively selected. The CDR3 loop reads CASSLGRVNRGTGELFF. The CDR3 DNA sequence: TGTGCCAGCAGCCTGGGGCGGGTAAACAGGGGCACCGGGGAGCTGTTTTTT.